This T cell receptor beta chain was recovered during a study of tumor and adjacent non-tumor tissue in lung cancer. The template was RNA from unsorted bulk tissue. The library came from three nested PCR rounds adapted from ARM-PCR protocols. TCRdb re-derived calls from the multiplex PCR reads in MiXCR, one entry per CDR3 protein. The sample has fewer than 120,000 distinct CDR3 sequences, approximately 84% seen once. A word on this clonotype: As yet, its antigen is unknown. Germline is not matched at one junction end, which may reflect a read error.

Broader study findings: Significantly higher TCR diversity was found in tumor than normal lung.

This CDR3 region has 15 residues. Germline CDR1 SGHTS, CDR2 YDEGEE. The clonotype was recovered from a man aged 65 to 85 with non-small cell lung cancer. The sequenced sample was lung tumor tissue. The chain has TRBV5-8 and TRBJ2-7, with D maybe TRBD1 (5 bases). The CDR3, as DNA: TGTGCCTGCAGCGTACCAGGGTGGGGATGCTCCGAGCAGTACTTC. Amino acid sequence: CACSVPGWGCSEQYF.